Each of the 10 T cell receptor beta chains below was sequenced from the same sample in a study of molecular identifiers for immune sequencing clone quantification. MiXCR, applied by TCRdb to the PCR reads, yields one record per CDR3 protein. The sample lists just under 650,000 distinct CDR3 sequences; about 20% were seen once. The specimen was naive CD8+ T cells from blood, with Jurkat cell RNA spiked in. The subset here: FACS-sorted CD8+CD4-CCR7+CD45RA+ naive T cells. The receptors derive from a human donor in good health. Some libraries in this study had Jurkat cell RNA spiked in.

As to this clonotype: Since a much larger clone is just one base distant, this may be a read error. The chain links TRBV6-1 to TRBJ2-7; D possibly matches TRBD1 or TRBD2 (5 bases each). Germline V CDR1 and CDR2: MNHNS, SASEGT. The CDR3 is 13 residues long. V was pared by 7 bases and J by 3 bases, with 13 bases between. The CDR3 here is CASNHWGIYEQYF. CDR3 bases: TGTGCCAGCAACCACTGGGGGATCTACGAGCAGTACTTC.

There are many counts of this clonotype. The chain carries TRBV29-1 and TRBJ2-1, with D unresolved. The CDR3 sequence is 12 residues long. Trimming pared 5 bases from V and 6 bases from J, leaving 11 bases between. Germline V gene data show CDR1 as SQVTM and CDR2 as ANQGSEA. For the CDR3, the DNA is TGCAGCGTTTTGGGCGGAACCAATGAGCAGTTCTTC. Its protein is CSVLGGTNEQFF.

This clonotype was observed many times. The chain has TRBV6-5 and TRBJ2-6, with no clear D. The CDR3 is 15 amino acids. Between the trimmed V and J ends, which lost 0 bases and 0 bases, there was a span of 3 bases. The V gene's germline CDR1 is MNHEY and CDR2 SVGAGI. Here the CDR3 reads CASSYSRSGANVLTF. The CDR3, as DNA: TGTGCCAGCAGTTACTCCCGCTCTGGGGCCAACGTCCTGACTTTC.

This chain links TRBV4-1 with TRBJ1-1; no firm D call. V shed 4 bases and J shed 1 base, with 10 bases lying between them. Germline CDR1 and CDR2: MGHRA and YSYEKL. CDR3 size: 14 residues. The CDR3 DNA reads TGCGCCAGCAGCCCCGTGGAAGGGAACACTGAAGCTTTCTTT. This sequence encodes CASSPVEGNTEAFF.

The genes are TRBV12-3 or TRBV12-4 and TRBJ1-6, with D tentatively TRBD1 (5 bases). V lost 6 bases and J 9 bases, leaving 21 bases between the germline ends. This CDR3 is 16 amino acids long. The CDR3 bases are TGTGCCAGCAGCGCCGGCCAGGGTGGAAGCGGTTCACCCCTCCACTTT. The encoded protein is CASSAGQGGSGSPLHF.

V gene TRBV27 combines with J gene TRBJ2-1; 11 bases map to TRBD2. The CDR3 has 15 amino acids. Germline V gene lookup returns CDR1 MNHEY and CDR2 SMNVEV (reference sequence). V was clipped by 6 bases and J by 9 bases; unmatched bases: 10. The CDR3 DNA is TGTGCCAGCAGCCCGGGACTAGCGGACCACAGTGAGCAGTTCTTC. Translated: CASSPGLADHSEQFF.

V usage is TRBV2 and J usage is TRBJ2-3; 8 bases agree with TRBD1. CDR3 length: 18 amino acids. Germline V gene sequence: CDR1 SNHLY, CDR2 FYNNEI. The V and J ends lost 4 bases and 2 bases, in that order; junction bases with no gene match: 14. CDR3 nucleotide sequence: TGTGCCAGCAGTGGACGAGGGACAGGAGCCCCTCCCACAGATACGCAGTATTTT. Encoded protein: CASSGRGTGAPPTDTQYF.

V and J are TRBV4-3 and TRBJ1-1, with a tentative D call TRBD1 (6 bases). The germline gives CDR1 LGHNA, CDR2 YSLEER. This CDR3 is built from 16 residues. V was pared by 0 bases and J by 7 bases, with 18 bases between. The CDR3 protein is CASSQEGALREGEAFF. For the CDR3, the DNA is TGCGCCAGCAGCCAAGAGGGGGCCCTAAGGGAGGGTGAAGCTTTCTTT.

Ten or more counts support this clonotype. The chain recombines TRBV7-9 with TRBJ1-3, with 9 nucleotides matching TRBD1. CDR1 and CDR2 (germline): SEHNR, FQNEAQ (reference sequence). The V segment lost 5 bases and the J segment 4 bases; nucleotides outside the gene matches: 9. This CDR3 has 16 amino acids. The CDR3 bases are TGTGCCAGCAGCCCGCCCGGGACAGGGTCCGGAAACACCATATATTTT. Translated, it gives CASSPPGTGSGNTIYF.

This clonotype was picked up a small number of times. The rearrangement links TRBV19 to TRBJ2-6; a weak D match, TRBD1 (6 bases). CDR1 and CDR2 (germline): LNHDA, SQIVND (reference sequence). The CDR3 contains 18 residues. Between the trimmed V and J ends, which lost 5 bases and 0 bases, there was a span of 17 bases. The CDR3 DNA sequence: TGTGCCAGTAGTCACCGGGACACAGCCCTCTCTGGGGCCAACGTCCTGACTTTC. As protein: CASSHRDTALSGANVLTF.